Listed below are T cell receptor beta chains from one sample, sequenced in a study of CD4+ T cells in melanoma. Generated by immunoSEQ multiplex PCR, the TCRdb table keeps only in-frame clones and is missing some. The data contain about 50,000 clones, 75% to 90% of them singletons. The sequenced sample was peripheral blood. The receptors originated from a human donor with melanoma. The CDR3 runs from the conserved cysteine through the conserved F or W. The order of the fields is clone size, J gene, V gene, D gene, CDR3 length, CDR3 protein, CDR3 DNA. The D gene is left open where the match is weak. Not every row has a clone size; where given, it reads once, few, many or a size class.

clone_size: NA
j_call: TRBJ2-3
v_call: TRBV4-1
d_call: NA
cdr3_length: 21
cdr3_aa: CASSQDRSPFTAGLSTDTQYF
cdr3_nt: TGCGCCAGCAGCCAAGATCGATCCCCCTTCACGGCGGGGCTCAGTACAGATACGCAGTATTTT

clone_size: once
j_call: TRBJ1-6
v_call: TRBV6-5
d_call: NA
cdr3_length: 14
cdr3_aa: CASSQQGNKSPLHF
cdr3_nt: TGTGCCAGCAGCCAACAGGGAAATAAGTCACCCCTCCACTTT

clone_size: NA
j_call: TRBJ2-5
v_call: TRBV7-7
d_call: TRBD2
cdr3_length: 16
cdr3_aa: CASSLGSGGGQETQYF
cdr3_nt: TGTGCTAGCAGCTTAGGGAGCGGGGGGGGCCAAGAGACCCAGTACTTC

clone_size: NA
j_call: TRBJ1-1
v_call: TRBV5-4
d_call: NA
cdr3_length: 14
cdr3_aa: CASSLRHQNTEAFF
cdr3_nt: TGTGCCAGCAGCTTGAGGCATCAGAACACTGAAGCTTTCTTT

clone_size: NA
j_call: TRBJ1-4
v_call: TRBV28
d_call: NA
cdr3_length: 14
cdr3_aa: CASSFVGVSEKLFF
cdr3_nt: TGTGCCAGCAGTTTTGTGGGGGTTAGTGAAAAACTGTTTTTT

clone_size: NA
j_call: TRBJ1-2
v_call: TRBV4-3
d_call: NA
cdr3_length: 18
cdr3_aa: CASSQGPNPGLTNYGYTF
cdr3_nt: TGCGCCAGCAGCCAAGGCCCTAATCCGGGGTTGACTAACTATGGCTACACCTTC

clone_size: once
j_call: TRBJ2-2
v_call: TRBV19
d_call: NA
cdr3_length: 11
cdr3_aa: CASSFAGELFF
cdr3_nt: TGTGCCAGTAGTTTCGCCGGGGAGCTGTTTTTT

clone_size: NA
j_call: TRBJ2-5
v_call: TRBV9
d_call: NA
cdr3_length: 14
cdr3_aa: CASSLGGSQETQYF
cdr3_nt: TGTGCCAGCAGCCTAGGGGGGTCCCAAGAGACCCAGTACTTC

clone_size: NA
j_call: TRBJ1-2
v_call: TRBV4-3
d_call: TRBD1
cdr3_length: 15
cdr3_aa: CASSPGWTGAYGYTF
cdr3_nt: TGCGCCAGCAGCCCCGGCTGGACAGGGGCCTATGGCTACACCTTC

clone_size: NA
j_call: TRBJ1-2
v_call: TRBV6-4
d_call: TRBD1
cdr3_length: 16
cdr3_aa: CASSDFVGQGIYGYTF
cdr3_nt: TGTGCCAGCAGTGACTTCGTAGGACAGGGGATCTATGGCTACACCTTC

clone_size: NA
j_call: TRBJ1-2
v_call: TRBV10-1
d_call: NA
cdr3_length: 12
cdr3_aa: CASGGRSYGYTF
cdr3_nt: TGCGCCAGCGGGGGGCGCAGCTATGGCTACACCTTC

clone_size: NA
j_call: TRBJ1-1
v_call: TRBV7-9
d_call: TRBD1
cdr3_length: 13
cdr3_aa: CASTGTADTEAFF
cdr3_nt: TGTGCCAGCACCGGGACAGCAGACACTGAAGCTTTCTTT

clone_size: once
j_call: TRBJ2-3
v_call: TRBV27
d_call: TRBD2
cdr3_length: 16
cdr3_aa: CASSSTGLANTDTQYF
cdr3_nt: TGTGCCAGCAGTTCAACGGGACTAGCGAACACAGATACGCAGTATTTT

clone_size: NA
j_call: TRBJ1-4
v_call: TRBV5-1
d_call: TRBD1
cdr3_length: 15
cdr3_aa: CASSLAGTGDEKLFF
cdr3_nt: TGCGCCAGCAGCTTGGCGGGGACAGGGGACGAAAAACTGTTTTTT

clone_size: NA
j_call: TRBJ1-6
v_call: TRBV5-1
d_call: NA
cdr3_length: 16
cdr3_aa: CASSLYAGAENSPLHF
cdr3_nt: TGCGCCAGCAGCTTGTACGCGGGGGCGGAAAATTCACCCCTCCACTTT

clone_size: NA
j_call: TRBJ1-1
v_call: TRBV7-3
d_call: TRBD1
cdr3_length: 16
cdr3_aa: CASSPGQGILNTEAFF
cdr3_nt: TGTGCCAGCAGCCCGGGACAGGGGATTCTGAACACTGAAGCTTTCTTT

clone_size: NA
j_call: TRBJ1-5
v_call: TRBV7-2
d_call: NA
cdr3_length: 15
cdr3_aa: CASSPESGANQPQHF
cdr3_nt: TGTGCCAGCAGCCCCGAGTCAGGGGCCAATCAGCCCCAGCATTTT

clone_size: NA
j_call: TRBJ2-7
v_call: TRBV30
d_call: NA
cdr3_length: 11
cdr3_aa: CAWSSLTEQYF
cdr3_nt: TGTGCCTGGAGCTCCCTTACGGAGCAGTACTTC

clone_size: NA
j_call: TRBJ2-3
v_call: TRBV18
d_call: TRBD2
cdr3_length: 15
cdr3_aa: CASSPQAGGTDTQYF
cdr3_nt: TGTGCCAGCTCACCACAAGCGGGGGGCACAGATACGCAGTATTTT

clone_size: NA
j_call: TRBJ2-7
v_call: TRBV18
d_call: TRBD1
cdr3_length: 16
cdr3_aa: CASSPPGTGGNYEQYF
cdr3_nt: TGTGCCAGCTCACCCCCCGGGACAGGGGGCAATTACGAGCAGTACTTC

clone_size: NA
j_call: TRBJ1-1
v_call: TRBV15
d_call: NA
cdr3_length: 13
cdr3_aa: CATSRDLNTEAFF
cdr3_nt: TGTGCCACCAGCAGAGATCTGAACACTGAAGCTTTCTTT

clone_size: once
j_call: TRBJ1-4
v_call: TRBV6-1
d_call: NA
cdr3_length: 14
cdr3_aa: CASSGGQGSEKLFF
cdr3_nt: TGTGCCAGCAGTGGGGGTCAGGGAAGCGAAAAACTGTTTTTT

clone_size: NA
j_call: TRBJ2-2
v_call: TRBV11-2
d_call: NA
cdr3_length: 17
cdr3_aa: CASIPSGGGGNTGELFF
cdr3_nt: TGTGCCAGCATCCCCTCCGGAGGGGGGGGGAACACCGGGGAGCTGTTTTTT

clone_size: NA
j_call: TRBJ2-1
v_call: TRBV27
d_call: NA
cdr3_length: 11
cdr3_aa: CASSYYNEQFF
cdr3_nt: TGTGCCAGCAGCTACTACAATGAGCAGTTCTTC

clone_size: once
j_call: TRBJ2-1
v_call: TRBV19
d_call: TRBD2
cdr3_length: 18
cdr3_aa: CASRVTSGGTRSYNEQFF
cdr3_nt: TGTGCCAGTAGGGTGACTAGCGGGGGGACCCGCTCCTACAATGAGCAGTTCTTC

clone_size: NA
j_call: TRBJ2-7
v_call: TRBV7-8
d_call: NA
cdr3_length: 13
cdr3_aa: CASSSVLQGGQYF
cdr3_nt: TGTGCCAGCAGCTCGGTACTACAGGGAGGGCAGTACTTC

clone_size: NA
j_call: TRBJ1-5
v_call: TRBV30
d_call: NA
cdr3_length: 14
cdr3_aa: CAWSVSLHNQPQHF
cdr3_nt: TGTGCCTGGAGTGTAAGTCTTCATAACCAGCCCCAGCATTTT

clone_size: once
j_call: TRBJ1-1
v_call: TRBV9
d_call: NA
cdr3_length: 12
cdr3_aa: CASSSEGGEAFF
cdr3_nt: TGTGCCAGCAGCTCGGAGGGGGGGGAAGCTTTCTTT

clone_size: NA
j_call: TRBJ2-2
v_call: TRBV19
d_call: NA
cdr3_length: 13
cdr3_aa: CASSIEVTGELFF
cdr3_nt: TGTGCCAGTAGTATAGAAGTAACCGGGGAGCTGTTTTTT

clone_size: NA
j_call: TRBJ2-1
v_call: TRBV13
d_call: TRBD2
cdr3_length: 13
cdr3_aa: CASSLAGGNEQFF
cdr3_nt: TGTGCCAGCAGCTTGGCCGGGGGGAATGAGCAGTTCTTC

clone_size: NA
j_call: TRBJ2-1
v_call: TRBV10-3
d_call: NA
cdr3_length: 12
cdr3_aa: CAISEADNEQFF
cdr3_nt: TGTGCCATCAGTGAGGCGGACAATGAGCAGTTCTTC

clone_size: NA
j_call: TRBJ2-3
v_call: TRBV7-3
d_call: TRBD2
cdr3_length: 18
cdr3_aa: CASSLTHLAGTSTDTQYF
cdr3_nt: TGTGCCAGCAGCTTAACCCACCTAGCGGGGACGAGCACAGATACGCAGTATTTT

clone_size: NA
j_call: TRBJ2-3
v_call: TRBV7-9
d_call: NA
cdr3_length: 14
cdr3_aa: CASSLTVQEDTQYF
cdr3_nt: TGTGCCAGCAGCTTAACAGTTCAGGAAGATACGCAGTATTTT

clone_size: NA
j_call: TRBJ1-1
v_call: TRBV4-1
d_call: NA
cdr3_length: 15
cdr3_aa: CASSQEPSVGTEAFF
cdr3_nt: TGCGCCAGCAGCCAAGAGCCCTCGGTTGGCACTGAAGCTTTCTTT

clone_size: NA
j_call: TRBJ1-4
v_call: TRBV21-1
d_call: NA
cdr3_length: 10
cdr3_aa: CASRVEKLFF
cdr3_nt: TGTGCCAGCCGGGTTGAAAAACTGTTTTTT

clone_size: NA
j_call: TRBJ1-2
v_call: TRBV27
d_call: NA
cdr3_length: 14
cdr3_aa: CASSKRGPNYGYTF
cdr3_nt: TGTGCCAGCAGTAAACGGGGCCCTAACTATGGCTACACCTTC

clone_size: once
j_call: TRBJ2-1
v_call: TRBV15
d_call: NA
cdr3_length: 15
cdr3_aa: CATSREQSARARQFF
cdr3_nt: TGTGCCACCAGCAGAGAACAATCAGCGAGGGCCCGGCAGTTCTTC

clone_size: few
j_call: TRBJ1-6
v_call: TRBV4-1
d_call: NA
cdr3_length: 15
cdr3_aa: CASSQETVWVAPLHF
cdr3_nt: TGCGCCAGCAGCCAAGAGACAGTATGGGTAGCACCCCTCCACTTT

clone_size: NA
j_call: TRBJ2-7
v_call: TRBV27
d_call: NA
cdr3_length: 12
cdr3_aa: CASSSGNYEQYF
cdr3_nt: TGTGCCAGCAGCTCCGGGAACTACGAGCAGTACTTC

clone_size: NA
j_call: TRBJ2-7
v_call: TRBV19
d_call: TRBD2
cdr3_length: 17
cdr3_aa: CASSRGSGGPSQYEQYF
cdr3_nt: TGTGCCAGTAGTAGGGGAAGCGGGGGGCCATCACAGTACGAGCAGTACTTC

clone_size: NA
j_call: TRBJ1-4
v_call: TRBV11-2
d_call: NA
cdr3_length: 14
cdr3_aa: CASRSLAGGEKLFF
cdr3_nt: TGTGCCAGCAGGTCCTTGGCGGGAGGCGAAAAACTGTTTTTT

clone_size: NA
j_call: TRBJ2-7
v_call: TRBV6-5
d_call: TRBD1
cdr3_length: 12
cdr3_aa: CASISTGSEQYF
cdr3_nt: TGTGCCAGCATCTCGACAGGGAGCGAGCAGTACTTC

clone_size: NA
j_call: TRBJ2-1
v_call: TRBV5-1
d_call: NA
cdr3_length: 16
cdr3_aa: CASSFRGGITYNEQFF
cdr3_nt: TGCGCCAGCAGCTTCCGAGGGGGGATCACCTACAATGAGCAGTTCTTC

clone_size: NA
j_call: TRBJ1-1
v_call: TRBV19
d_call: TRBD1
cdr3_length: 13
cdr3_aa: CASRGQGYTEAFF
cdr3_nt: TGTGCCAGTAGGGGACAGGGGTACACTGAAGCTTTCTTT

clone_size: NA
j_call: TRBJ2-2
v_call: TRBV9
d_call: NA
cdr3_length: 13
cdr3_aa: CASETGNTGELFF
cdr3_nt: TGTGCCAGCGAGACGGGAAACACCGGGGAGCTGTTTTTT

clone_size: NA
j_call: TRBJ2-1
v_call: TRBV6-5
d_call: NA
cdr3_length: 14
cdr3_aa: CASSYFAGVDEQFF
cdr3_nt: TGTGCCAGCAGTTACTTCGCTGGGGTGGATGAGCAGTTCTTC

clone_size: NA
j_call: TRBJ1-4
v_call: TRBV6-5
d_call: NA
cdr3_length: 15
cdr3_aa: CASSKLQGANEKLFF
cdr3_nt: TGTGCCAGCAGTAAGCTACAGGGAGCTAATGAAAAACTGTTTTTT

clone_size: once
j_call: TRBJ1-1
v_call: TRBV18
d_call: TRBD1
cdr3_length: 13
cdr3_aa: CASSLGTGTEAFF
cdr3_nt: TGTGCCAGCTCACTTGGGACAGGGACTGAAGCTTTCTTT